Below, 22 T cell receptor beta chains from the same sample are listed, as sequenced in a study of technical replicates of blood from a handful of donors. This table comes from immunoSEQ multiplex PCR, and its TCRdb copy is limited to in-frame clones, with some not included. The sample yields around 68,000 clones, 95% to 97% seen once. Sequenced input: T cells isolated from PBMCs. Receptors originate from a human donor in good health.

This chain uses TRBV27 with TRBJ2-7; 7 bases fit TRBD2. Germline V lookup: CDR1 MNHEY, CDR2 SMNVEV (reference sequence). The J segment lost 0 bases and the V segment lost 0 bases, leaving 5 bases of the junction unmatched. The CDR3 spans 16 residues. DNA for the CDR3: TGTGCCAGCAGTTTATCGGTCCGGGACTACTCCTACGAGCAGTACTTC. Amino acids: CASSLSVRDYSYEQYF.

The rearrangement links TRBV5-1 to TRBJ2-1, with TRBD2 matching 8 bases. This CDR3 is built from 14 residues. Germline CDR1 SGHRS, CDR2 YFSETQ. V shed 5 bases and J 6 bases; nucleotides not matched to a gene: 7. The CDR3 here is CASSLAGNRNEQFF. The CDR3 nucleotides read TGCGCCAGCAGTCTAGCGGGCAACCGCAATGAGCAGTTCTTC.

The chain links TRBV9 to TRBJ2-7; 10 bases line up with TRBD1. J lost 6 bases, V lost 0 bases, and 6 bases had no gene match. Per germline, CDR1 SGDLS and CDR2 YYNGEE. This CDR3 has 15 residues. The CDR3 nucleotides read TGTGCCAGCAGCGTAGGCGGGACAGGGGAAGTCGAGCAGTACTTC. This encodes CASSVGGTGEVEQYF.

The V and J genes are TRBV27 and TRBJ2-1; TRBD2 matches at 10 bases. The CDR3 is made up of 17 amino acids. Germline lookup yields CDR1 MNHEY and CDR2 SMNVEV (reference sequence). The junction had 10 bases not matched to a gene; V was cut back by 4 bases and J by 4 bases. The CDR3 bases are TGTGCCAGCAGTTCCAAGGGTACTAGCGGGATTTACAATGAGCAGTTCTTC. Translation: CASSSKGTSGIYNEQFF.

The rearrangement links TRBV6-6 to TRBJ2-3, with 11 positions matching TRBD2. The CDR3 runs to 15 residues. The V gene end was trimmed by 6 bases and the J gene end by 5 bases; junction bases not matched to a gene: 7. Germline V lookup: CDR1 MNHNY, CDR2 SVGAGI (reference sequence). Here the CDR3 DNA reads TGTGCCAGCAGCAATAGCGGGAGGGCCTTAGATACGCAGTATTTT. Translation gives CASSNSGRALDTQYF.

This clone has more than one count but fewer than ten. The rearrangement links TRBV5-6 to TRBJ2-5, with TRBD1 matching over 9 bases. CDR1 and CDR2 (germline): SGHDT, YYEEEE. This CDR3 spans 14 amino acids. Unmatched junction bases numbered 0, after V lost 0 bases and J lost 3 bases. The DNA for the CDR3 is TGTGCCAGCAGCTTGGGGACAGGGGAAGAGACCCAGTACTTC. Amino acids: CASSLGTGEETQYF.

The chain employs TRBV5-6 and TRBJ2-1; the match to TRBD2 covers 12 bases. Germline lookup yields CDR1 SGHDT and CDR2 YYEEEE. This CDR3 region has 17 residues. Trimming at V came to 1 base and at J to 6 bases, leaving 8 bases not matched to a gene. The CDR3 coding sequence is TGTGCCAGCAGCTTGATTCCTAGCGGGAGGGCCTTCAATGAGCAGTTCTTC. It translates to CASSLIPSGRAFNEQFF. The variable domain in full, with the rest retrieved from reference TRBV5-6 and TRBJ2-1, is DAGVTQSPTHLIKTRGQQVTLRCSPKSGHDTVSWYQQALGQGPQFIFQYYEEEERQRGNFPDRFSGHQFPNYSSELNVNALLLGDSALYLCASSLIPSGRAFNEQFFGPGTRLTVL.

The rearrangement links TRBV29-1 to TRBJ2-7, with TRBD1 matching over 8 bases. CDR3 length: 14 residues. After removal of 4 bases from V and 4 bases from J, the junction contained 9 bases not matched to a gene. Germline CDR1 reads SQVTM; CDR2 reads ANQGSEA. CDR3 in DNA: TGCAGCGTTGTAGTCGGACAGGGAACTTACGAGCAGTACTTC. Its protein product is CSVVVGQGTYEQYF.

The CDR3 protein is CASSPGMGFATNEKLFF. DNA for the CDR3: TGTGCCAGCAGTCCAGGGATGGGATTTGCAACTAATGAAAAACTGTTTTTT. The rearrangement uses TRBV7-9 and TRBJ1-4, with D maybe TRBD1 (5 bases). CDR1 is SEHNR, CDR2 FQNEAQ, per germline (reference sequence). The CDR3 loop spans 17 amino acids. Trimming removed 6 bases from V and 0 bases from J, with 17 bases in between.

The gene calls are TRBV9 and TRBJ2-7; 10 positions match TRBD2. CDR1 is SGDLS, CDR2 YYNGEE, per germline. This CDR3 comprises 17 residues. Trimming removed 4 bases from V and 0 bases from J; junction bases left unmatched: 10. The CDR3 is CASSQTETSGLSYEQYF. The DNA of the CDR3 is TGTGCCAGCAGCCAGACAGAGACTAGCGGGCTCTCCTACGAGCAGTACTTC.

This chain uses TRBV7-9 with TRBJ2-5, with 7 positions matching TRBD1. Germline CDR1 SEHNR, CDR2 FQNEAQ (reference sequence). Trimming removed 5 bases from V and 5 bases from J; junction bases left unmatched: 8. The length of the CDR3 is 14 residues. The CDR3 nucleotides are TGTGCCAGCAGCGTAACCGGGACAGACGAGACCCAGTACTTC. This codes for CASSVTGTDETQYF.

J is TRBJ2-1 and V is TRBV2, with 9 nucleotides matching TRBD1. This CDR3 comprises 12 residues. The trim removed 11 bases at V and 6 bases at J, leaving 5 bases unmatched. CDR1 is SNHLY, CDR2 FYNNEI, per germline. The CDR3 coding sequence is TGTGCCTCATCGGACAGGGGCAATGAGCAGTTCTTC. This encodes CASSDRGNEQFF.

CDR3 region: CASSPLLRTGNGYTF. The CDR3 bases are TGTGCCAGCAGTCCACTCCTACGGACAGGGAATGGCTACACCTTC. The chain combines TRBV28 with TRBJ1-2; 8 nucleotides match TRBD1. Germline CDR1 MDHEN, CDR2 SYDVKM. CDR3 length: 15 residues. The V segment lost 5 bases and the J segment 6 bases; nucleotides outside the gene matches: 11.

This sequence joins TRBV27 and TRBJ2-3, with 10 bases aligning to TRBD1. The germline V gene encodes CDR1 MNHEY and CDR2 SMNVEV (reference sequence). The CDR3 length is 15 residues. J gave up 5 bases and V 2 bases, and 4 bases lay outside the gene matches. The CDR3 spells CASSLKTGGIDTQYF. The CDR3 bases are TGTGCCAGCAGTTTAAAGACAGGGGGCATAGATACGCAGTATTTT.

The J gene is TRBJ1-2, the V gene TRBV28; D is uncertain. Germline-derived CDR1 and CDR2 are MDHEN and SYDVKM. The CDR3 is 12 amino acids. Trimming stripped 9 bases from V and 0 bases from J, with 8 bases between. CDR3 loop: CASAYPNYGYTF. In nucleotides, the CDR3 is TGTGCCAGTGCGTACCCTAACTATGGCTACACCTTC.

There are a few counts of this clone. J is TRBJ2-7 and V is TRBV27; TRBD1 aligns across 8 bases. The CDR3 is made up of 14 amino acids. CDR1 is MNHEY, CDR2 SMNVEV, per germline (reference sequence). Trimming at V came to 4 bases and at J to 5 bases, leaving 7 bases not matched to a gene. CDR3: CASSWTGKFNEQYF. In nucleotides, the CDR3 is TGTGCCAGCAGTTGGACAGGGAAATTTAACGAGCAGTACTTC.

The V call is TRBV27, the J call TRBJ2-3, with a weak D call TRBD2 (6 bases). The CDR3 is made up of 16 amino acids. Trimming cost V 8 bases and J 1 base, with 19 bases left between them. Germline V gene lookup returns CDR1 MNHEY and CDR2 SMNVEV (reference sequence). The CDR3 here is CASSPGSEWGTDTQYF. CDR3 in DNA: TGTGCCAGCTCCCCCGGGAGTGAGTGGGGCACAGATACGCAGTATTTT.

V gene TRBV10-3 combines with J gene TRBJ1-1; 7 nucleotides match TRBD1. This CDR3 comprises 14 residues. The junction had 5 bases not matched to a gene; V was cut back by 5 bases and J by 2 bases. Germline values: CDR1 ENHRY, CDR2 SYGVKD. The CDR3 DNA reads TGTGCCATCAGTCCAACAGGGGATAACACTGAAGCTTTCTTT. The encoded protein is CAISPTGDNTEAFF.

The V and J genes are TRBV6-6 and TRBJ2-1, with D possibly being TRBD1 (5 bases). In germline, CDR1 is MNHNY, CDR2 SVGAGI (reference sequence). The CDR3 contains 13 residues. V was trimmed by 8 bases and J by 3 bases, leaving 11 bases between them. Written as DNA, the CDR3 is TGTGCCAGCCTCGCTAGGGGCTACAATGAGCAGTTCTTC. Translated, it gives CASLARGYNEQFF.

The chain uses TRBV28 and TRBJ2-3, with 8 bases identical to TRBD2. The CDR3 runs to 14 residues. Germline-derived CDR1 and CDR2 are MDHEN and SYDVKM. V lost 8 bases to trimming and J lost 1 base; unmatched junction nucleotides: 5. Here the CDR3 DNA reads TGTGCCAGCGATAGGCGGGAGGGCACAGATACGCAGTATTTT. It yields the protein CASDRREGTDTQYF.

The rearrangement uses TRBV29-1 and TRBJ1-2; D uncertain. Trimming took 5 bases from V and 6 from J, leaving 7 bases between them. The germline CDR1 and CDR2 sequences are SQVTM and ANQGSEA. This CDR3 comprises 10 residues. The CDR3 DNA reads TGCAGCGTTCGTACGGATGGCTACACCTTC. Its translation is CSVRTDGYTF.

This chain connects TRBV5-5 to TRBJ2-7, with D possibly matching TRBD1 (5 bases). The ends were cut back, 2 bases at V and 5 bases at J, with 11 bases in the middle. The CDR3 totals 13 residues. Germline V gene data show CDR1 as SGHKS and CDR2 as YYEKEE (reference sequence). This CDR3 is CASSFRQGNEQYF. The CDR3 DNA sequence: TGTGCCAGCAGCTTCCGTCAGGGAAACGAGCAGTACTTC.